The TCR beta chain described here comes from a study of blood T cell repertoires in COVID-19. Study details: Samples representing acute and convalescent COVID-19 were sourced from the United States, Italy and Spain. Sources were T cells, B-cell-depleted T cells, or PBMCs; the material itself was cDNA or gDNA.

V was clipped by 0 bases and J by 7 bases, with 13 bases between them. The CDR3 consists of 16 residues. Per germline, CDR1 LGHNA and CDR2 YNFKEQ. As processed by the authors: Amplification with reference gene primers provided the estimates of nucleated cell counts. Profiled with immunoSEQ multiplex PCR; TCRdb holds only in-frame clones, not every one. V and J calls plus clone size are reproduced from that table; the DNA served to infer D and trimming. The sample shows approximately 39,000 clones, 80% to 90% of them seen only once. The chain employs TRBV4-2 and TRBJ1-6; D not resolved. The clonotype was recovered from a man between 50 and 59 years old with active or convalescent COVID-19. The sequencing sample was made of peripheral blood. CDR3 nucleotide sequence: TGTGCCAGCAGCCAAGAGACCAAGAGGCTAAATTCACCCCTCCACTTT. As protein: CASSQETKRLNSPLHF.